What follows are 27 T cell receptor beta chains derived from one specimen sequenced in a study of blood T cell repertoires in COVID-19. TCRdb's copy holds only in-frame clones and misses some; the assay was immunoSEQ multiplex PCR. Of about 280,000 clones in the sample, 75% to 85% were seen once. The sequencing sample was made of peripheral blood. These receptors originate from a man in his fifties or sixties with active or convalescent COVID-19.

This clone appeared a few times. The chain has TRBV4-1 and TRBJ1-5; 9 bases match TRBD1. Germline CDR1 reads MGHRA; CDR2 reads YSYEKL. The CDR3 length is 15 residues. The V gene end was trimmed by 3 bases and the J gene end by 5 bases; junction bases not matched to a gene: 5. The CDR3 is CASSQEGQGDQPQHF. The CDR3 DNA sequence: TGCGCCAGCAGCCAGGAGGGACAGGGTGATCAGCCCCAGCATTTT.

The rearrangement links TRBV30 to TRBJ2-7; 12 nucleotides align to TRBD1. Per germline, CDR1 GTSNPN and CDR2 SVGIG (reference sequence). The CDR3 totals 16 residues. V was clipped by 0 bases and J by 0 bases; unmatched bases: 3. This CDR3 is CAWSVWGQGASYEQYF. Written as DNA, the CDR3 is TGTGCCTGGAGTGTATGGGGACAGGGGGCCTCCTACGAGCAGTACTTC.

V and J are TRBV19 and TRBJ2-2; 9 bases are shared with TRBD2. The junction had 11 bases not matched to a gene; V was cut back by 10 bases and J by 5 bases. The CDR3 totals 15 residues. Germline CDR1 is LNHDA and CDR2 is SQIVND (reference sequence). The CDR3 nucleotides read TGTGCCACCACCTTAGGGACTAGCCCAACCGGGGAGCTGTTTTTT. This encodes CATTLGTSPTGELFF.

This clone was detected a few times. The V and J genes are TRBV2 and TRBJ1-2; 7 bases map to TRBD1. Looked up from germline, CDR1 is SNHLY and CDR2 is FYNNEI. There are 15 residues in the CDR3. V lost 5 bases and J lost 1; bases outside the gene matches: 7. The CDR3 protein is CASSRPGQYNYGYTF. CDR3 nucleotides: TGTGCCAGCAGTCGGCCGGGACAGTATAACTATGGCTACACCTTC.

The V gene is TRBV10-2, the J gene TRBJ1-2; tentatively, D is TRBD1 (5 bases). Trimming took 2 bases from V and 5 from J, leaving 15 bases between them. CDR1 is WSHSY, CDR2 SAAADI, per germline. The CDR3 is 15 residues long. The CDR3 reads CASSEGQGRGYGYTF. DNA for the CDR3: TGCGCCAGCAGTGAGGGGCAGGGAAGAGGATATGGCTACACCTTC.

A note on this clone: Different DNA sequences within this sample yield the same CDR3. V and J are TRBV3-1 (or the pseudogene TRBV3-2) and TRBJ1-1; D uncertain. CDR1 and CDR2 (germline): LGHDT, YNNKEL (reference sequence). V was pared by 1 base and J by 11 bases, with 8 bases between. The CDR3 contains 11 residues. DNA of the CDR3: TGTGCCAGCAGCCAAGGGTACGAGGCTTTCTTT. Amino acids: CASSQGYEAFF.

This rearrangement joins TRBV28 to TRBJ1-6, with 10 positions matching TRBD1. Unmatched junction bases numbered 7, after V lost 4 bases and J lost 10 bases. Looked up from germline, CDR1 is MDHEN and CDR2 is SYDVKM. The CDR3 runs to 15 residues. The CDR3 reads CASSSMTGGISPLHF. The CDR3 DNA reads TGTGCCAGCAGTTCAATGACAGGGGGCATATCACCCCTCCACTTT.

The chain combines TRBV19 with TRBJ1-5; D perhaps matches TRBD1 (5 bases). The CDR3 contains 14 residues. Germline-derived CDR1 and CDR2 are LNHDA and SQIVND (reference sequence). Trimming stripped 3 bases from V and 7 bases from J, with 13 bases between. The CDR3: CASSMVGVEQPQHF. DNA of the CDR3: TGTGCCAGTAGTATGGTAGGGGTAGAACAGCCCCAGCATTTT.

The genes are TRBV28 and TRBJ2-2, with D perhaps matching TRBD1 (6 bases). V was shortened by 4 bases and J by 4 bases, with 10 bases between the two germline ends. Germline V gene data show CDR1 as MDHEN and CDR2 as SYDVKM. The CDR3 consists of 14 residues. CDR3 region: CASSSQGSTGELFF. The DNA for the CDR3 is TGTGCCAGCAGTTCACAGGGATCCACCGGGGAGCTGTTTTTT.

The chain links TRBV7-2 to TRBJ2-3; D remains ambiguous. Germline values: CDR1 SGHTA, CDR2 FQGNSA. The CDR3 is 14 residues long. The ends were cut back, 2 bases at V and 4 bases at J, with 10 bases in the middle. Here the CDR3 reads CASSLTAPADTQYF. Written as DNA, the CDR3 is TGTGCCAGCAGCTTAACCGCCCCAGCAGATACGCAGTATTTT.

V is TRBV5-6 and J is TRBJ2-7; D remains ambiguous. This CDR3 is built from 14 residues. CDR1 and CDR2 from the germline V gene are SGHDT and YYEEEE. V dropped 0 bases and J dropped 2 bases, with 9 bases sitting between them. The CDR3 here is CASSLGLEPYEQYF. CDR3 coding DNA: TGTGCCAGCAGCTTGGGACTCGAACCCTACGAGCAGTACTTC.

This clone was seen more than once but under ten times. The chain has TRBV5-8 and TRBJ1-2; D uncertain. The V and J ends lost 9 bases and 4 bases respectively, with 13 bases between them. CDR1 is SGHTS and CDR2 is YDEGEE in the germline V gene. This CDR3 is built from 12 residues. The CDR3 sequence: CATVRLFYGYTF. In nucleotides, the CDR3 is TGTGCCACCGTACGACTATTCTATGGCTACACCTTC.

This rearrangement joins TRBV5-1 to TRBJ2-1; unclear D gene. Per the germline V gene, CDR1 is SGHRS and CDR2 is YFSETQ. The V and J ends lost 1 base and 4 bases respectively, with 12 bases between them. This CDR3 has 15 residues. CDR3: CASSLRPGPYNEQFF. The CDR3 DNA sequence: TGCGCCAGCAGCTTGAGGCCAGGCCCTTACAATGAGCAGTTCTTC.

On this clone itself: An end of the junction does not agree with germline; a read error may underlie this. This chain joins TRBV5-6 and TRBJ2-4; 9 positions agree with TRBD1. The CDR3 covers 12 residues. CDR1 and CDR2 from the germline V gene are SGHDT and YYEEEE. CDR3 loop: CASSRKTGTGSF. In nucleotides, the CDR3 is TGTGCCAGCAGCCGGAAGACCGGGACAGGGTCCTTC.

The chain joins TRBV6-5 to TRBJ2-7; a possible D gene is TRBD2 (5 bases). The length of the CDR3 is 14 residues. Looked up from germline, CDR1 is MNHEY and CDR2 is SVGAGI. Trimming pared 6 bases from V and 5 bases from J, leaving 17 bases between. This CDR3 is CASRALRAGDEQYF. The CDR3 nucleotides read TGTGCCAGCAGAGCTTTGAGGGCCGGCGACGAGCAGTACTTC.

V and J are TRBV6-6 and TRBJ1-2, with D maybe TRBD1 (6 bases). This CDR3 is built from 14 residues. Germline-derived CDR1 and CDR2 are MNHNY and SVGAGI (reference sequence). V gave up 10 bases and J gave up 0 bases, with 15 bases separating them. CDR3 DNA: TGTGCCATCAAGAGTGGGGGCACTAACTATGGCTACACCTTC. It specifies CAIKSGGTNYGYTF.

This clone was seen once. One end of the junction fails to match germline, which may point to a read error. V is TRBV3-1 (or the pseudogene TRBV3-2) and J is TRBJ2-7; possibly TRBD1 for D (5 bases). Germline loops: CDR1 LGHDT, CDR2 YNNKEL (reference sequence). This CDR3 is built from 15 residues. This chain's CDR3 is CASSQRVLNRPKIEF. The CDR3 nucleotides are TGTGCCAGCAGCCAAAGAGTCCTGAACAGGCCGAAAATCGAGTTC.

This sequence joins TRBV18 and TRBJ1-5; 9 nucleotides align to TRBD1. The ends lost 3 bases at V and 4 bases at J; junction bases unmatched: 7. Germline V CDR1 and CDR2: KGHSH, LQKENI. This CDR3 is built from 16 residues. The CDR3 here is CASSPSDRGYNQPQHF. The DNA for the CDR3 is TGTGCCAGCTCACCTTCGGACAGGGGATATAATCAGCCCCAGCATTTT. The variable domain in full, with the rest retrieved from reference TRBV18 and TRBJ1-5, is NAGVMQNPRHLVRRRGQEARLRCSPMKGHSHVYWYRQLPEEGLKFMVYLQKENIIDESGMPKERFSAEFPKEGPSILRIQQVVRGDSAAYFCASSPSDRGYNQPQHFGDGTRLSIL.

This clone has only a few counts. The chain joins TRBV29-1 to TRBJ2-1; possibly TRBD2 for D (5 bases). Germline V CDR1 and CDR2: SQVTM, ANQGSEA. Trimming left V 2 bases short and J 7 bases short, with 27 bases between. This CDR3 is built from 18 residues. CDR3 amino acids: CSVEHPSGLWGEGNEQFF. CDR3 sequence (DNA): TGCAGCGTTGAACATCCCAGTGGGCTTTGGGGAGAGGGAAATGAGCAGTTCTTC.

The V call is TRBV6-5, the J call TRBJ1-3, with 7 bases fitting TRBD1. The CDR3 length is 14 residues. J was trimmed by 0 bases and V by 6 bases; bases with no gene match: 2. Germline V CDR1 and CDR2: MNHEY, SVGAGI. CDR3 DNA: TGTGCCAGCAGGAGGGACAGCTCTGGAAACACCATATATTTT. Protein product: CASRRDSSGNTIYF.

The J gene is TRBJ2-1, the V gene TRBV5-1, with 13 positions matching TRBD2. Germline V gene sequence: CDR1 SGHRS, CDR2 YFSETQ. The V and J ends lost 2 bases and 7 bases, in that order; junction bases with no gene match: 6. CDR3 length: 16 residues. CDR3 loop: CASSLFGTSGINEQFF. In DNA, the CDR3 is TGCGCCAGCAGCTTATTCGGGACTAGCGGGATAAATGAGCAGTTCTTC.

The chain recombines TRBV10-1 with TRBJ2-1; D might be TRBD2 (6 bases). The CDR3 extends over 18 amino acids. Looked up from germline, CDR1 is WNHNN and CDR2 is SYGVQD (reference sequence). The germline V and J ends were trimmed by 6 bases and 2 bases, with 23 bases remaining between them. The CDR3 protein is CASRPRGKARVPYNEQFF. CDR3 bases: TGCGCCAGCAGGCCGCGGGGCAAGGCGAGGGTCCCCTACAATGAGCAGTTCTTC.

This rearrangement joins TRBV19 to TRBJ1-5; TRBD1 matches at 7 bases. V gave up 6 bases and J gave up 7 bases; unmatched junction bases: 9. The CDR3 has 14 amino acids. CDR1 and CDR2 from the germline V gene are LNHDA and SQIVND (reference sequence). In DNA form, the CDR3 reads TGTGCCAGTAGGAGCAGACAGGGTGTCCAGCCCCAGCATTTT. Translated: CASRSRQGVQPQHF.

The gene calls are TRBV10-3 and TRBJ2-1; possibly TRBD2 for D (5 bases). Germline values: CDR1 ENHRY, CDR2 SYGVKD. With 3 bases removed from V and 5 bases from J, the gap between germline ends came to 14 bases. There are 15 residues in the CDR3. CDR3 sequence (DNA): TGTGCCATCAGTGATGGGGAGACCTTTCACAATGAGCAGTTCTTC. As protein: CAISDGETFHNEQFF.

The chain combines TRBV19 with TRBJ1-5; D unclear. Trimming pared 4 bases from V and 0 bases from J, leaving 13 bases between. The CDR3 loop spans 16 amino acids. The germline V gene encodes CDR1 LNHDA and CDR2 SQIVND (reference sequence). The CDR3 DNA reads TGTGCCAGTAGTAGGGCAGATATATATAGCAATCAGCCCCAGCATTTT. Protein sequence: CASSRADIYSNQPQHF.

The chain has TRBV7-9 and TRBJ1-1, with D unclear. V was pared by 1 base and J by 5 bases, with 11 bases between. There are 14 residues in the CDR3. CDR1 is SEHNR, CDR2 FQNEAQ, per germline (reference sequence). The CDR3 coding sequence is TGTGCCAGCAGCTTAGGTCCTCGAGGGACTGAAGCTTTCTTT. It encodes CASSLGPRGTEAFF.

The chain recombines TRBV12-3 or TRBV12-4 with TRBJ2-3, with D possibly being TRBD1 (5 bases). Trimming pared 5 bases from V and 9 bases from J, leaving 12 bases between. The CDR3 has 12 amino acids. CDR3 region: CASSRQPKTQYF. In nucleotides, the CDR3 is TGTGCCAGCAGTCGACAGCCCAAGACGCAGTATTTT.